The source of this T cell receptor (beta chain) is a study of T cell responses to AZD1222 COVID-19 vaccine. Method: immunoSEQ multiplex PCR; TCRdb's copy keeps in-frame clones and lacks some. The repertoire holds 150,000 or so clones, with more than 85% as singletons. Notes on the study in general: Spike-spanning, vaccine-associated CD4 TCRs were dominant at 160-218 and 743-854. AZD1222 recipients seropositive at baseline numbered only five to seven. The donor cohort was predominantly white British with a female majority, and clonal diversity may have been underestimated. Unmutated variant regions are reportedly targeted by nearly half of spike-specific TCRs.

About this clone: The antigen is unknown.

CDR1 and CDR2 from the germline V gene are SGHRS and YFSETQ. This CDR3 contains 12 residues. The V segment lost 6 bases and the J segment 9 bases; nucleotides outside the gene matches: 5. This sequence was found in an adult who received the AZD1222 COVID-19 vaccine. This chain connects TRBV5-1 to TRBJ2-1, with 8 positions matching TRBD2. Sequencing was performed on peripheral blood, taken 28 days after the second AZD1222 dose. CDR3 region: CASTPGGAEQFF. DNA for the CDR3: TGCGCCAGCACCCCGGGGGGGGCTGAGCAGTTCTTC.